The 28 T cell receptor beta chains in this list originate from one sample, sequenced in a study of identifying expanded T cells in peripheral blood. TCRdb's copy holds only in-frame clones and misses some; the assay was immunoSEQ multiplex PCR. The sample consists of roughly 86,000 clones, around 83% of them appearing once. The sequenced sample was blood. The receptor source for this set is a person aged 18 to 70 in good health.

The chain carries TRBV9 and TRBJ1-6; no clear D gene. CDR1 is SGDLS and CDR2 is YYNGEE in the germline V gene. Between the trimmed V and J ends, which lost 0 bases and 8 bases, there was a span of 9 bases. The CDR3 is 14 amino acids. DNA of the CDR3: TGTGCCAGCAGCGTAGCTACTCCAGATTCACCCCTCCACTTT. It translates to CASSVATPDSPLHF.

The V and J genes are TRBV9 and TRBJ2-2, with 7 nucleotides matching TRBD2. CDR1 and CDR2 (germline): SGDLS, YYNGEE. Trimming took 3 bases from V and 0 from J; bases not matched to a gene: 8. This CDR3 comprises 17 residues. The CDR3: CASSGGLAEANTGELFF. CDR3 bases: TGTGCCAGCAGCGGAGGCCTAGCGGAGGCGAACACCGGGGAGCTGTTTTTT.

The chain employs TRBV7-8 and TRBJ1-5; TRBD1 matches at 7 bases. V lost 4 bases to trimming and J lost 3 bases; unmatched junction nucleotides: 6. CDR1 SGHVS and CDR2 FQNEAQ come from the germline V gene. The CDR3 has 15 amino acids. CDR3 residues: CASSYTGDANQPQHF. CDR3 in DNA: TGTGCCAGCAGCTACACAGGGGATGCCAATCAGCCCCAGCATTTT.

Here the CDR3 DNA reads TGTGCCAGCAGTTACTCCGTGAACACTGAAGCTTTCTTT. It yields the protein CASSYSVNTEAFF. The genes are TRBV6-5 and TRBJ1-1; D is undetermined. The germline CDR1 and CDR2 sequences are MNHEY and SVGAGI. V lost 0 bases to trimming and J lost 0 bases, with 2 bases between them. CDR3 length: 13 residues.

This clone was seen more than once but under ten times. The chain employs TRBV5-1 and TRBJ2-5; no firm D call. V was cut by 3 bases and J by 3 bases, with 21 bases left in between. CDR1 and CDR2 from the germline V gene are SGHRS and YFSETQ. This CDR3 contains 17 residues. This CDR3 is CASSSLPSSRLKETQYF. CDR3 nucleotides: TGCGCCAGCAGCTCCCTCCCCTCGTCCAGGTTAAAAGAGACCCAGTACTTC.

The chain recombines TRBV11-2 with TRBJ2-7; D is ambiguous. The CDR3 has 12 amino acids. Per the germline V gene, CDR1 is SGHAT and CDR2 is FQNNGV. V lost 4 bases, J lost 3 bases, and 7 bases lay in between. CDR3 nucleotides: TGTGCCAGCAGCTCCTCCTTCTACGAGCAGTACTTC. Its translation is CASSSSFYEQYF.

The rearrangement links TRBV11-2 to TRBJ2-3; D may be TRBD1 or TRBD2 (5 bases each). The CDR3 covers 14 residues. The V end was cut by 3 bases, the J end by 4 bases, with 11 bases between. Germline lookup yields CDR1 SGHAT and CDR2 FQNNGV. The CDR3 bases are TGTGCCAGCAGCTTCCGGGACGGCTCAGATACGCAGTATTTT. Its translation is CASSFRDGSDTQYF.

The CDR3 nucleotides read TGTGCCAGCAGTCCCCAGGAGATCGGGCACCGGAGGGACACTGAAGCTTTCTTT. This sequence encodes CASSPQEIGHRRDTEAFF. This sequence joins TRBV27 and TRBJ1-1; D is uncertain. Germline V lookup: CDR1 MNHEY, CDR2 SMNVEV (reference sequence). V lost 5 bases to trimming and J lost 3 bases, with 25 bases between them. This CDR3 has 18 amino acids.

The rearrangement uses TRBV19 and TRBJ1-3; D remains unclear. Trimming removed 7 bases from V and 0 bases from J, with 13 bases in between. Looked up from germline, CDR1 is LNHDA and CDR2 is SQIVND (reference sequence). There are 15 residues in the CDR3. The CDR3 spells CASTPMIASGNTIYF. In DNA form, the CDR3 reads TGTGCCAGTACCCCTATGATTGCCTCTGGAAACACCATATATTTT.

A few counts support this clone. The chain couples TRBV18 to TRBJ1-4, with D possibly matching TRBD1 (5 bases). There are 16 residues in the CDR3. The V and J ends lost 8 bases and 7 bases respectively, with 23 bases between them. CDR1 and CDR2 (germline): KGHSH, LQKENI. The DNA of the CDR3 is TGTGCCAGCCCTCTGGGACCCAGGGTGAGTTTTGAAAAACTGTTTTTT. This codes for CASPLGPRVSFEKLFF.

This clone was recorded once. The CDR3 region is CASSADRGRADTQYF. The DNA of the CDR3 is TGTGCCAGCAGTGCCGACAGGGGGCGGGCAGATACGCAGTATTTT. The chain links TRBV25-1 to TRBJ2-3; 10 bases are shared with TRBD1. CDR1 and CDR2 from the germline V gene are MGHDK and SYGVNS. The ends lost 4 bases at V and 4 bases at J; junction bases unmatched: 5. The CDR3 contains 15 residues. The entire variable domain, with the rest obtained from reference TRBV25-1 and TRBJ2-3, is as follows: EADIYQTPRYLVIGTGKKITLECSQTMGHDKMYWYQQDPGMELHLIHYSYGVNSTEKGDLSSESTVSRIRTEHFPLTLESARPSHTSQYLCASSADRGRADTQYFGPGTRLTVL.

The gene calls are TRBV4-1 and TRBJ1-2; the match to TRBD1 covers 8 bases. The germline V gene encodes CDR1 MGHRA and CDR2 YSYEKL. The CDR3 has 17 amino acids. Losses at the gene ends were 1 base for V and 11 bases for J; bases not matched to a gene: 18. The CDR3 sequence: CASSQAIPGQASRGYTF. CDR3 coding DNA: TGCGCCAGCAGCCAAGCTATCCCGGGACAGGCATCGAGAGGGTACACCTTC.

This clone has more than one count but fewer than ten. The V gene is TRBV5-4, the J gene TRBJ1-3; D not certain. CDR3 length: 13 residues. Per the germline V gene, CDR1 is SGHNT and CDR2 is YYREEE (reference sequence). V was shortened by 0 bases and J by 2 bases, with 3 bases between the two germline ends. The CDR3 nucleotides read TGTGCCAGCAGCTTGGGGCCTGGAAACACCATATATTTT. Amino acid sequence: CASSLGPGNTIYF.

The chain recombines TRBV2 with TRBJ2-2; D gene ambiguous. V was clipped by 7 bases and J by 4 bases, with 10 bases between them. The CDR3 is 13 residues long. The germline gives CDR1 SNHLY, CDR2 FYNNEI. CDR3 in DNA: TGTGCCAGCACGAGTACTATCACCGGGGAGCTGTTTTTT. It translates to CASTSTITGELFF.

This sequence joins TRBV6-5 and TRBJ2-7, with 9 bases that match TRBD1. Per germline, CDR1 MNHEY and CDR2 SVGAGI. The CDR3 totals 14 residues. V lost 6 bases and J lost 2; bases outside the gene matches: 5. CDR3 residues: CASSPRTGAYEQYF. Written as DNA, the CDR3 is TGTGCCAGCAGCCCTCGGACAGGGGCCTACGAGCAGTACTTC.

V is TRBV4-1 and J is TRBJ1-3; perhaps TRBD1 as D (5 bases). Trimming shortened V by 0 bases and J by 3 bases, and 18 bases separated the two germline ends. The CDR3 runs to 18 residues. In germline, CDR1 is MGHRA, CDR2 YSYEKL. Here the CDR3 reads CASSQEGVSGGFGNTIYF. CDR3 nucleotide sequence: TGCGCCAGCAGCCAAGAGGGGGTGTCTGGGGGATTTGGAAACACCATATATTTT.

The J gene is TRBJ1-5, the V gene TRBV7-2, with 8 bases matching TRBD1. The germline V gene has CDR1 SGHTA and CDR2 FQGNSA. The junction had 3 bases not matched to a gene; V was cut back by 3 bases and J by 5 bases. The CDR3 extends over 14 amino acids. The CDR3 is CASSLDRADQPQHF. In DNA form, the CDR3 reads TGTGCCAGCAGCTTGGACAGGGCGGATCAGCCCCAGCATTTT. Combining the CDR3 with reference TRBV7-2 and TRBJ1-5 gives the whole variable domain GAGVSQSPSNKVTEKGKDVELRCDPISGHTALYWYRQSLGQGLEFLIYFQGNSAPDKSGLPSDRFSAERTGGSVSTLTIQRTQQEDSAVYLCASSLDRADQPQHFGDGTRLSIL.

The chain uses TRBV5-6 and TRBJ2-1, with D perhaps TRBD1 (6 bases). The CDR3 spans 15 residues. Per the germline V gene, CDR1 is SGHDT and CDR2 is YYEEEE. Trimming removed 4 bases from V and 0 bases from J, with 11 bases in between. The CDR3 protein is CASSKGQISYNEQFF. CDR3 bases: TGTGCCAGCAGCAAAGGACAGATCTCCTACAATGAGCAGTTCTTC.

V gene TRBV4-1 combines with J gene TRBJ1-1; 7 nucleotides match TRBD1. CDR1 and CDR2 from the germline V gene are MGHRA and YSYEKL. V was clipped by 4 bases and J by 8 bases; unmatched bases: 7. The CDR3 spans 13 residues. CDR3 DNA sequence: TGCGCCAGCAGCCCGATATTGACAGGGGAAGCTTTCTTT. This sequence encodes CASSPILTGEAFF.

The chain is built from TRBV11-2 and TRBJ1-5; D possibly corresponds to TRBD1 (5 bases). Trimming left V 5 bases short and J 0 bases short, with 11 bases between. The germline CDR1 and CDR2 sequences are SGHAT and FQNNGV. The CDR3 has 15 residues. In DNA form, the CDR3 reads TGTGCCAGCAGCCCTGCTGGGGCTAGCAATCAGCCCCAGCATTTT. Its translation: CASSPAGASNQPQHF. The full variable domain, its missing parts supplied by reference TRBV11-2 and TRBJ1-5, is EAGVAQSPRYKIIEKRQSVAFWCNPISGHATLYWYQQILGQGPKLLIQFQNNGVVDDSQLPKDRFSAERLKGVDSTLKIQPAKLEDSAVYLCASSPAGASNQPQHFGDGTRLSIL.

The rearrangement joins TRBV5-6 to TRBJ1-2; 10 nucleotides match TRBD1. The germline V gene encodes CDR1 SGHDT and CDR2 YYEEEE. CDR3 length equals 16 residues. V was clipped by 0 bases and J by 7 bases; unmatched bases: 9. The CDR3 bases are TGTGCCAGCAGCTTGGGGGACAGGGGAATTTTCTCTGGCTACACCTTC. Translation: CASSLGDRGIFSGYTF.

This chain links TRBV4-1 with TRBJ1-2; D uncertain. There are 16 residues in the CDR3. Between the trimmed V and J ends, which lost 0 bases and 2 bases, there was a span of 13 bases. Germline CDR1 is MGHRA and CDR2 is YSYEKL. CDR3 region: CASSQDRGSYNYGYTF. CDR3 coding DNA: TGCGCCAGCAGCCAAGATCGGGGTTCCTACAACTATGGCTACACCTTC.

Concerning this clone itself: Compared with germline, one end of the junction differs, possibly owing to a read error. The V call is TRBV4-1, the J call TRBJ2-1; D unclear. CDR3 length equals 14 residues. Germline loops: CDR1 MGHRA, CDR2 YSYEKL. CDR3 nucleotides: TGCGCCAGCGGCCAGAGACCCGTTTACAATGAGCAGTTCTTC. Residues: CASGQRPVYNEQFF.

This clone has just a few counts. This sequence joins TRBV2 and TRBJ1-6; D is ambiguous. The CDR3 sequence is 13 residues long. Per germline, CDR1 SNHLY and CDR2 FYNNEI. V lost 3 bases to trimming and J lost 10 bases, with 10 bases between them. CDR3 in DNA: TGTGCCAGCAGTGAGTCAGAGTTATCACCCCTCCACTTT. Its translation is CASSESELSPLHF.

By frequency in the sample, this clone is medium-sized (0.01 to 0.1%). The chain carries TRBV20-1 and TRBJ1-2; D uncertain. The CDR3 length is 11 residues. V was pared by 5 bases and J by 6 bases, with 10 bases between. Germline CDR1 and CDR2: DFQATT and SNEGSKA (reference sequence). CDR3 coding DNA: TGCAGTGCTGGGCTTCTGGATGGCTACACCTTC. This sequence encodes CSAGLLDGYTF.

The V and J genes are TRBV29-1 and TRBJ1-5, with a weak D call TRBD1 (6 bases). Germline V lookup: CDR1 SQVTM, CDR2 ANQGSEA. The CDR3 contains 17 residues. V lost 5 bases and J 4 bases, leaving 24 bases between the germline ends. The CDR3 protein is CSVTLPGGGLGNQPQHF. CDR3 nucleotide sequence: TGCAGCGTTACCCTCCCCGGAGGGGGGTTGGGAAATCAGCCCCAGCATTTT.

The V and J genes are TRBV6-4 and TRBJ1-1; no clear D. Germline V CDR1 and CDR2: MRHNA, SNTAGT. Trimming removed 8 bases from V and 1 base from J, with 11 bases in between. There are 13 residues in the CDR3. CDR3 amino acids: CASRDQPNTEAFF. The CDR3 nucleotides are TGTGCCAGCCGGGATCAACCGAACACTGAAGCTTTCTTT.

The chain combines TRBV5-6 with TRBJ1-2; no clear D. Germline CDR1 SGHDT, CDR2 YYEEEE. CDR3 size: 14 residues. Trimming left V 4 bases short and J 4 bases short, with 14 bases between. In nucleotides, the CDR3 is TGTGCCAGCAGCCCCCGGACGGGGTTCTATGGCTACACCTTC. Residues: CASSPRTGFYGYTF.